This T cell receptor beta chain was identified in a study of T cell responses to AZD1222 COVID-19 vaccine. Study-wide findings and caveats: Of the AZD1222 recipients, only 6 or 7 were seropositive at baseline. Nearly half of unique spike-specific TCRs reportedly avoided B.1.351 and B.1.1.7 mutated regions.

This clone was seen more than once but under ten times. The antigen is undetermined. Assay used: immunoSEQ multiplex PCR; TCRdb lists only in-frame clones, some missing. The sample includes about 130,000 clones, about 90% of them seen just once. The specimen was peripheral blood, collected on day 0 of AZD1222 vaccination. The clonotype originates from an adult in good health.

As DNA, the CDR3 is TGTGCCAGCAGCTCCGAGACGAGGAGCTCTGGGGCCAACGTCCTGACTTTC. It encodes CASSSETRSSGANVLTF. The chain combines TRBV9 with TRBJ2-6, with D uncertain. CDR3 length equals 17 residues. V lost 4 bases and J lost 0, with 14 bases in between. CDR1 is SGDLS, CDR2 YYNGEE, per germline. Full variable domain (missing parts from reference TRBV9 and TRBJ2-6): DSGVTQTPKHLITATGQRVTLRCSPRSGDLSVYWYQQSLDQGLQFLIQYYNGEERAKGNILERFSAQQFPDLHSELNLSSLELGDSALYFCASSSETRSSGANVLTFGAGSRLTVL.